This TCR beta chain was profiled in a study of cytomegalovirus exposure and HLA in healthy donors. The CDR3 extends over 16 amino acids. Germline V gene lookup returns CDR1 MNHNY and CDR2 SVGAGI (reference sequence). V dropped 4 bases and J dropped 2; count of bases not matched to a gene: 4. The PCR ran on 60 Vbeta and 13 Jbeta primers. Clones were sequenced by immunoSEQ multiplex PCR, and TCRdb holds only the in-frame ones, with some missing. Of approximately 200,000 clones in the sample, under 80% were seen once. The TCR was taken from a man aged 25-40 years in good health and CMV-seropositive. The sample taken for sequencing was PBMCs. V and J are TRBV6-6 and TRBJ1-3, with TRBD1 matching 11 bases. The CDR3 DNA reads TGTGCCAGCAGTTTAGGACAGGGGGCGGCTGGAAACACCATATATTTT. Protein: CASSLGQGAAGNTIYF.